The 21 T cell receptor beta chains given below trace back to one sample, sequenced in a study of blood T cell repertoires in COVID-19. Some clones are missing from TCRdb's copy, which holds only in-frame ones; the method was immunoSEQ multiplex PCR. This sample yields fewer than 60,000 clones, of which approximately 83% are seen a single time; 10% to 13% belongs to the top ten. The sequencing input was peripheral blood. Source of these receptors: a man aged 25-40 years with COVID-19, enrolled during active disease.

The V and J genes are TRBV27 and TRBJ1-5; maybe TRBD1 (6 bases). Germline-derived CDR1 and CDR2 are MNHEY and SMNVEV (reference sequence). The CDR3 runs to 15 residues. The V end lost 6 bases, the J end lost 2 bases, and 14 bases lay between the germline ends. The CDR3 DNA is TGTGCCAGCAGGCAGGGGAGTGGGGGCAATCAGCCCCAGCATTTT. Its protein is CASRQGSGGNQPQHF.

The count of this clone is one. The rearrangement joins TRBV19 to TRBJ2-3; 11 bases fit TRBD2. This CDR3 region has 14 residues. Germline V gene data show CDR1 as LNHDA and CDR2 as SQIVND (reference sequence). After removal of 9 bases from V and 6 bases from J, the junction contained 8 bases not matched to a gene. The CDR3 loop reads CASGIAGGADTQYF. The CDR3 DNA reads as TGTGCCAGCGGTATAGCGGGAGGGGCGGATACGCAGTATTTT.

The chain links TRBV6-2 or TRBV6-3 to TRBJ2-3; 11 nucleotides line up with TRBD2. CDR1 and CDR2 (germline): MNHEY, SVGEGT. This CDR3 is built from 17 residues. V lost 2 bases to trimming and J lost 0 bases; unmatched junction nucleotides: 4. The DNA of the CDR3 is TGTGCCAGCAGTTACACTAGCGGGGGAACCAGCACAGATACGCAGTATTTT. Protein product: CASSYTSGGTSTDTQYF.

The chain joins TRBV13 to TRBJ2-2, with TRBD1 identical over 10 bases. Germline CDR1 reads PRHDT; CDR2 reads FYEKMQ (reference sequence). V was clipped by 6 bases and J by 3 bases; unmatched bases: 13. The length of the CDR3 is 18 residues. CDR3 sequence reads: CASSPRTGGFSDTGELFF. CDR3 sequence (DNA): TGTGCCAGCAGTCCTAGGACAGGGGGGTTCTCGGACACCGGGGAGCTGTTTTTT.

This sequence joins TRBV20-1 and TRBJ1-6; perhaps TRBD1 as D (5 bases). Trimming took 3 bases from V and 2 from J, leaving 8 bases between them. Looked up from germline, CDR1 is DFQATT and CDR2 is SNEGSKA (reference sequence). The CDR3 has 14 amino acids. CDR3 in DNA: TGCAGTGCTAGTCGGACAACCTATAATTCACCCCTCCACTTT. Translating gives CSASRTTYNSPLHF.

J is TRBJ2-1 and V is TRBV7-9; 8 bases align to TRBD2. Germline V gene sequence: CDR1 SEHNR, CDR2 FQNEAQ (reference sequence). The CDR3 loop spans 17 amino acids. The V and J ends lost 1 base and 2 bases, in that order; junction bases with no gene match: 7. CDR3 residues: CASSLDNAGGPYNEQFF. In nucleotides, the CDR3 is TGTGCCAGCAGCTTAGATAATGCGGGAGGACCCTACAATGAGCAGTTCTTC. Full variable domain (outside the CDR3, taken from reference TRBV7-9 and TRBJ2-1): DTGVSQNPRHKITKRGQNVTFRCDPISEHNRLYWYRQTLGQGPEFLTYFQNEAQLEKSRLLSDRFSAERPKGSFSTLEIQRTEQGDSAMYLCASSLDNAGGPYNEQFFGPGTRLTVL.

The rearrangement joins TRBV7-9 to TRBJ2-2; maybe TRBD2 (6 bases). Per the germline V gene, CDR1 is SEHNR and CDR2 is FQNEAQ (reference sequence). The CDR3 contains 12 residues. The germline V and J ends were trimmed by 8 bases and 5 bases, with 9 bases remaining between them. The CDR3 bases are TGTGCCAGCGGGAGCGGGACCGGGGAGCTGTTTTTT. Its protein is CASGSGTGELFF. The whole variable domain, filled in from reference TRBV7-9 and TRBJ2-2, reads DTGVSQNPRHKITKRGQNVTFRCDPISEHNRLYWYRQTLGQGPEFLTYFQNEAQLEKSRLLSDRFSAERPKGSFSTLEIQRTEQGDSAMYLCASGSGTGELFFGEGSRLTVL.

The rearrangement links TRBV10-3 to TRBJ1-2; possibly TRBD1 for D (5 bases). Germline V lookup: CDR1 ENHRY, CDR2 SYGVKD. Trimming stripped 0 bases from V and 2 bases from J, with 10 bases between. The CDR3 loop spans 15 amino acids. The CDR3 spells CAISESTGGNYGYTF. The CDR3 DNA is TGTGCCATCAGTGAGTCGACGGGGGGGAACTATGGCTACACCTTC.

This chain connects TRBV4-3 to TRBJ1-2; D is unresolved. CDR1 and CDR2 (germline): LGHNA, YSLEER. V lost 0 bases and J lost 3, with 5 bases in between. The CDR3 has 13 amino acids. The CDR3 is CASSQDGDYGYTF. The CDR3 DNA reads as TGCGCCAGCAGCCAAGACGGAGACTATGGCTACACCTTC.

The chain is built from TRBV28 and TRBJ2-3; a possible D gene is TRBD1 (6 bases). V lost 6 bases and J lost 5, with 12 bases in between. CDR1 MDHEN and CDR2 SYDVKM come from the germline V gene. The CDR3 spans 13 residues. In nucleotides, the CDR3 is TGTGCCAGCAGCACAGGGTCCGGAGATACGCAGTATTTT. Amino acids: CASSTGSGDTQYF.

This chain joins TRBV30 and TRBJ1-1; D is perhaps TRBD1 (6 bases). Between the trimmed V and J ends, which lost 5 bases and 8 bases, there was a span of 12 bases. Germline CDR1 and CDR2: GTSNPN and SVGIG (reference sequence). The CDR3 sequence is 11 residues long. The CDR3 region is CAWGEDREAFF. DNA for the CDR3: TGTGCCTGGGGAGAAGACAGGGAAGCTTTCTTT. Full variable domain (outside the CDR3, taken from reference TRBV30 and TRBJ1-1): SQTIHQWPATLVQPVGSPLSLECTVEGTSNPNLYWYRQAAGRGLQLLFYSVGIGQISSEVPQNLSASRPQDRQFILSSKKLLLSDSGFYLCAWGEDREAFFGQGTRLTVV.

This rearrangement joins TRBV5-8 to TRBJ2-3, with 8 bases fitting TRBD2. Germline trimming cut 2 bases from V and 3 bases from J; bases unmatched to any gene: 8. From germline, CDR1 is SGHTS and CDR2 YDEGEE. The CDR3 runs to 16 residues. The CDR3 reads CASSFGSGSSTDTQYF. The CDR3 DNA is TGTGCCAGCAGCTTCGGCAGCGGGAGCTCGACAGATACGCAGTATTTT.

V gene TRBV5-5 combines with J gene TRBJ2-1; 7 bases align to TRBD2. The junction had 5 bases not matched to a gene; V was cut back by 2 bases and J by 3 bases. Germline V gene lookup returns CDR1 SGHKS and CDR2 YYEKEE (reference sequence). CDR3 length equals 15 residues. The CDR3 region is CASSLLASYYNEQFF. CDR3 nucleotide sequence: TGTGCCAGCAGCTTACTAGCGAGTTACTACAATGAGCAGTTCTTC.

The chain is built from TRBV29-1 and TRBJ2-3; D might be TRBD1 (6 bases). This CDR3 spans 11 amino acids. CDR1 and CDR2 from the germline V gene are SQVTM and ANQGSEA. V lost 2 bases and J lost 6, with 6 bases in between. The CDR3 sequence: CSVEQGDTQYF. Here the CDR3 DNA reads TGCAGCGTTGAACAGGGGGATACGCAGTATTTT.

This chain connects TRBV7-2 to TRBJ2-3; 13 bases are shared with TRBD2. The CDR3 contains 17 residues. The V gene's germline CDR1 is SGHTA and CDR2 FQGNSA. V shed 4 bases and J 0 bases; nucleotides not matched to a gene: 4. In DNA form, the CDR3 reads TGTGCCAGCAGCTGGACTAGCGGGAGCGCTAGCACAGATACGCAGTATTTT. This codes for CASSWTSGSASTDTQYF.

The chain couples TRBV2 to TRBJ1-2; D call uncertain. CDR3 size: 11 residues. Trimming shortened V by 7 bases and J by 4 bases, and 7 bases separated the two germline ends. Germline loops: CDR1 SNHLY, CDR2 FYNNEI. The CDR3: CASTRAYGYTF. The CDR3 DNA sequence: TGTGCCAGCACACGAGCCTATGGCTACACCTTC.

V usage is TRBV2 and J usage is TRBJ2-7; 9 bases match TRBD2. The CDR3 consists of 14 residues. J was trimmed by 7 bases and V by 6 bases; bases with no gene match: 10. CDR1 is SNHLY and CDR2 is FYNNEI in the germline V gene. The CDR3 protein is CASRGAGGRGEQYF. The CDR3 DNA reads as TGTGCCAGCAGGGGAGCGGGAGGCCGAGGGGAGCAGTACTTC.

This chain joins TRBV11-3 and TRBJ2-2, with TRBD2 as a possible D gene (6 bases). Trimming removed 4 bases from V and 6 bases from J, with 18 bases in between. The CDR3 has 16 residues. The germline CDR1 and CDR2 sequences are SGHNT and YENEEA. CDR3 sequence reads: CASSSDRPGGAGELFF. The CDR3 DNA reads as TGTGCCAGCAGCTCGGACCGACCAGGAGGGGCCGGGGAGCTGTTTTTT.

The chain couples TRBV6-2 or TRBV6-3 to TRBJ2-7, with 9 bases that match TRBD1. Germline trimming cut 5 bases from V and 2 bases from J; bases unmatched to any gene: 10. Germline V lookup: CDR1 MNHEY, CDR2 SVGEGT. The CDR3 runs 16 residues. CDR3 coding DNA: TGTGCCAGCAGTGACATCGGGACAGGGAAAACCTACGAGCAGTACTTC. As protein: CASSDIGTGKTYEQYF.

This clone came up a few times. The chain links TRBV27 to TRBJ1-1; D is perhaps TRBD1 (5 bases). CDR3 length: 14 residues. With 5 bases removed from V and 1 base from J, the gap between germline ends came to 11 bases. The germline CDR1 and CDR2 sequences are MNHEY and SMNVEV (reference sequence). The CDR3 protein is CASSTDRPNTEAFF. In DNA, the CDR3 is TGTGCCAGCAGTACCGACAGACCGAACACTGAAGCTTTCTTT.

This clone was counted a single time. V is TRBV12-3 or TRBV12-4 and J is TRBJ2-6, with 7 bases lining up with TRBD2. The CDR3 runs 13 residues. V lost 8 bases and J lost 4; bases outside the gene matches: 2. CDR3 nucleotide sequence: TGTGCCAGCGGGACTACCGGGGCCAACGTCCTGACTTTC. It codes for CASGTTGANVLTF.